Listed below are T cell receptor beta chains from one sample, sequenced in a study of blood T cell repertoires in COVID-19. Only in-frame clones appear in the TCRdb table, and some are missing; sequencing was by immunoSEQ multiplex PCR. Altogether hundreds of thousands of clones are present, over 75% being singletons, with the ten largest covering 3% to 4%. The sequenced material came from PBMCs or T cells enriched from blood (not recorded which). The receptors were sampled from an older woman who had recovered from COVID-19. Both conserved end residues are part of each CDR3. Fields, in order: J gene, V gene, D gene, clone size, CDR3 protein, CDR3 DNA. The D gene is left open where the match is weak. Clone size, where shown, is once, few, many, or a class for clones that have expanded.

>TRBJ2-7|TRBV6-5|TRBD1|-
CASSYSTGQESYEQYF
TGTGCCAGCAGTTACTCTACGGGACAGGAGAGTTACGAGCAGTACTTC
>TRBJ1-4|TRBV10-2|-|few
CASSTTFNEKLFF
TGCGCCAGCAGTACAACGTTCAATGAAAAACTGTTTTTT
>TRBJ2-2|TRBV6-5|-|-
CASSSPNSGELFF
TGTGCCAGCAGTTCCCCTAATTCCGGGGAGCTGTTTTTT
>TRBJ1-4|TRBV11-2|-|-
CASRRSWSHEKLFF
TGTGCCAGCAGACGGAGCTGGTCGCACGAAAAACTGTTTTTT
>TRBJ1-3|TRBV11-2|-|-
CASSLIGSSGNTIYF
TGTGCCAGCAGCTTAATCGGGAGCTCTGGAAACACCATATATTTT
>TRBJ1-1|TRBV10-1|TRBD1|-
CASSEPGTVAAFF
TGCGCCAGCAGTGAGCCCGGGACAGTGGCAGCTTTCTTT
>TRBJ1-2|TRBV6-2/TRBV6-3|-|few
CASSSIDRTNYGYTF
TGTGCCAGCAGTTCCATCGACAGGACAAACTATGGCTACACCTTC
>TRBJ1-3|TRBV14|-|-
CASRPTGKDGNTIYF
TGTGCCAGCAGACCGACCGGGAAGGACGGAAACACCATATATTTT
>TRBJ1-2|TRBV4-1|TRBD1|-
CASSQEGTVSYTF
TGCGCCAGCAGCCAAGAGGGGACAGTGAGCTACACCTTC
>TRBJ2-3|TRBV5-1|-|once
CASSLQTSDTQYF
TGCGCCAGCAGCTTGCAGACATCAGATACGCAGTATTTT
>TRBJ1-4|TRBV5-1|TRBD1|-
CASSFAPGQGEEKLFF
TGCGCCAGCAGCTTTGCCCCGGGACAGGGGGAAGAAAAACTGTTTTTT
>TRBJ1-2|TRBV4-2|-|-
CASSQVSGQNYGYTF
TGTGCCAGCAGCCAGGTGTCGGGACAAAACTATGGCTACACCTTC
>TRBJ2-2|TRBV10-3|-|-
CAIKKGGSYTGELFF
TGTGCCATCAAAAAAGGGGGAAGTTACACCGGGGAGCTGTTTTTT
>TRBJ2-7|TRBV6-1|TRBD1|few
CASSELWAGTVDYEQYF
TGTGCCAGCAGTGAATTATGGGCCGGGACAGTAGACTACGAGCAGTACTTC
>TRBJ1-2|TRBV6-6|TRBD1|-
CAGQGNYGYTF
TGTGCCGGACAGGGAAACTATGGCTACACCTTC
>TRBJ2-3|TRBV9|-|-
CASSVDSGGTDTQYF
TGTGCCAGCAGCGTAGATAGCGGTGGCACAGATACGCAGTATTTT
>TRBJ2-1|TRBV5-1|TRBD1|many
CASSAGQGGNEQFF
TGCGCCAGCAGCGCAGGACAGGGGGGTAATGAGCAGTTCTTC
>TRBJ1-3|TRBV19|TRBD1|-
CASSVDRGWNGNTIYF
TGTGCCAGTAGTGTGGACAGGGGTTGGAACGGAAACACCATATATTTT
>TRBJ1-2|TRBV7-9|-|-
CASSLGGVTNYGYTF
TGTGCCAGCAGCTTAGGGGGGGTAACTAACTATGGCTACACCTTC
>TRBJ2-1|TRBV19|TRBD2|-
CATRLARSSYNEQFF
TGTGCCACCAGACTAGCCAGGAGCTCCTACAATGAGCAGTTCTTC
>TRBJ1-2|TRBV6-2/TRBV6-3|TRBD1|-
CASSPGTGNYGYTF
TGTGCCAGCAGCCCCGGGACAGGGAACTATGGCTACACCTTC
>TRBJ2-2|TRBV7-9|-|-
CASSPSVATGELFF
TGTGCCAGCAGTCCCTCGGTAGCCACCGGGGAGCTGTTTTTT
>TRBJ2-7|TRBV5-1|TRBD2|-
CASSRRLAGDEQYF
TGCGCCAGCAGCCGGAGACTAGCGGGGGACGAGCAGTACTTC
>TRBJ2-2|TRBV7-7|TRBD2|-
CASSPDPSGRVPGELFF
TGTGCCAGCAGCCCCGACCCCAGCGGGAGGGTCCCCGGGGAGCTGTTTTTT
>TRBJ2-7|TRBV5-4|TRBD2|few
CASSFYGREGEQYF
TGTGCCAGCAGCTTTTACGGCAGGGAGGGCGAGCAGTACTTC
>TRBJ1-1|TRBV29-1|-|-
CSVGATLGTEAFF
TGCAGCGTCGGAGCCACTTTGGGCACTGAAGCTTTCTTT
>TRBJ2-2|TRBV5-1|TRBD2|-
CASSRAGGATGELFF
TGCGCCAGCAGCCGAGCGGGGGGAGCCACCGGGGAGCTGTTTTTT
>TRBJ1-1|TRBV5-4|-|-
CASSLGSMNTEAFF
TGTGCCAGCAGCTTGGGCAGTATGAACACTGAAGCTTTCTTT
>TRBJ1-1|TRBV27|-|once
CASSSPSSGTEAFF
TGTGCCAGCAGTTCACCGTCGTCGGGCACTGAAGCTTTCTTT
>TRBJ1-6|TRBV7-9|TRBD1|-
CASSSTKTGGYNSPLHF
TGTGCCAGCAGCTCCACTAAGACAGGGGGTTATAATTCACCCCTCCACTTT
>TRBJ2-5|TRBV5-1|TRBD1|-
CASSLARGQQETQYF
TGCGCCAGCAGCTTGGCTAGGGGACAGCAAGAGACCCAGTACTTC
>TRBJ1-5|TRBV7-9|TRBD1|-
CASTGTANQPQHF
TGTGCCAGCACCGGGACAGCAAATCAGCCCCAGCATTTT
>TRBJ2-3|TRBV7-2|-|-
CASSFKGVSTDTQYF
TGTGCCAGCAGCTTTAAGGGGGTTAGCACAGATACGCAGTATTTT
>TRBJ1-2|TRBV6-5|TRBD1|-
CASSAGTALGYTF
TGTGCCAGCAGCGCTGGGACAGCTCTCGGCTACACCTTC
>TRBJ2-3|TRBV5-1|TRBD2|few
CASNPTSGSTDTQYF
TGCGCCAGCAACCCGACTAGCGGGAGCACAGATACGCAGTATTTT
>TRBJ1-5|TRBV20-1|TRBD1|-
CSASVTGVDQPQHF
TGCAGTGCTAGTGTGACAGGGGTTGATCAGCCCCAGCATTTT
>TRBJ2-7|TRBV2|-|-
CASSEQSRGSSYEQYF
TGTGCCAGCAGTGAACAATCTCGGGGGAGTTCCTACGAGCAGTACTTC
>TRBJ1-6|TRBV5-1|-|-
CASSLAEGTGEKPLHF
TGCGCCAGCAGCTTGGCCGAAGGCACCGGGGAAAAACCCCTCCACTTT
>TRBJ1-1|TRBV7-2|-|-
CASSLGHRTEAFF
TGTGCCAGCAGCTTGGGACACCGCACTGAAGCTTTCTTT
>TRBJ2-7|TRBV5-8|TRBD1|-
CASSSRTGPVSYEQYF
TGTGCCAGCAGCTCCAGGACAGGGCCCGTCTCCTACGAGCAGTACTTC
>TRBJ1-3|TRBV7-9|-|-
CASSLVGVTNTIYF
TGTGCCAGCAGCTTAGTAGGGGTTACGAACACCATATATTTT
>TRBJ2-7|TRBV9|-|-
CASSGDFYEQYF
TGTGCCAGCAGCGGTGACTTCTACGAGCAGTACTTC
>TRBJ1-1|TRBV12-3/TRBV12-4|-|-
CASSLGRAEAFF
TGTGCCAGCAGTTTGGGTCGGGCTGAAGCTTTCTTT
>TRBJ1-5|TRBV6-6|TRBD1|few
CATRGTGTGGNQPQHF
TGTGCCACCCGCGGGACCGGGACAGGGGGGAATCAGCCCCAGCATTTT
>TRBJ1-2|TRBV19|-|-
CASSMVGVAFGYTF
TGTGCCAGTAGTATGGTCGGGGTTGCTTTTGGCTACACCTTC
>TRBJ1-3|TRBV6-5|-|-
CASHPYSGNTIYF
TGTGCCAGCCATCCCTACTCTGGAAACACCATATATTTT
>TRBJ2-5|TRBV5-4|TRBD1|-
CASSWGQGEETQYF
TGTGCCAGCAGCTGGGGACAGGGGGAAGAGACCCAGTACTTC
>TRBJ2-1|TRBV9|TRBD2|-
CASSVAGGPAISYNEQFF
TGTGCCAGCAGCGTAGCGGGGGGGCCCGCCATATCCTACAATGAGCAGTTCTTC
>TRBJ1-5|TRBV29-1|TRBD1|-
CSVGQGGNQPQHF
TGCAGCGTCGGACAGGGCGGCAATCAGCCCCAGCATTTT
>TRBJ1-4|TRBV5-8|TRBD1|-
CASSPGQGMSTLEKLFF
TGTGCCAGCAGCCCCGGACAGGGGATGTCCACGCTTGAAAAACTGTTTTTT
>TRBJ1-2|TRBV4-1|-|-
CASSRRRQNYGYTF
TGCGCCAGCAGCCGTCGTAGACAGAACTATGGCTACACCTTC
>TRBJ1-1|TRBV6-6|TRBD1|-
CASSPHRGQGGYTEAFF
TGTGCCAGCAGTCCGCACCGGGGACAGGGGGGATACACTGAAGCTTTCTTT
>TRBJ1-4|TRBV3-1/TRBV3-2|TRBD1|-
CASSHTDRLEKLFF
TGTGCCAGCAGCCACACGGACAGGTTGGAAAAACTGTTTTTT
>TRBJ2-1|TRBV14|-|-
CASSQENRDEQFF
TGTGCCAGCAGCCAAGAGAACAGAGATGAGCAGTTCTTC
>TRBJ1-1|TRBV4-2|-|-
CASSQALNGRANTEAFF
TGTGCCAGCAGCCAAGCTCTGAACGGCAGGGCGAACACTGAAGCTTTCTTT
>TRBJ2-1|TRBV6-5|TRBD1|-
CASSYSDRGSYNEQFF
TGTGCCAGCAGTTACTCGGACAGGGGCTCCTACAATGAGCAGTTCTTC
>TRBJ2-1|TRBV5-6|TRBD1|-
CASSWGQGMEQFF
TGTGCCAGCAGCTGGGGACAGGGAATGGAGCAGTTCTTC
>TRBJ2-4|TRBV7-9|-|-
CASSSITGFRGQYF
TGTGCCAGCAGCTCCATTACCGGGTTCAGGGGTCAGTACTTC
>TRBJ2-3|TRBV11-3|-|-
CASSLGLGTDTQYF
TGTGCCAGCAGCTTAGGACTAGGGACAGATACGCAGTATTTT
>TRBJ2-2|TRBV27|-|-
CASSFGAGELFF
-